The sequence of this TCR beta chain was determined in a study of sequential checkpoint blockade in melanoma. The data were produced by immunoSEQ multiplex PCR, yet TCRdb's version contains in-frame clones alone and is incomplete. The data show more than 10,000 clones, 60% to 80% seen once. V lost 5 bases and J lost 12, with 11 bases in between. Per the germline V gene, CDR1 is MNHNS and CDR2 is SASEGT. The length of the CDR3 is 10 residues. Treatment reported: randomized to nivolumab then ipilimumab (arm A) or the reverse (arm B). This sample comprised CD8+ T cells sorted from blood (inferred from file names), obtained from a patient given nivolumab and ipilimumab in sequence. The receptor's source is a human donor with melanoma. The gene calls are TRBV6-1 and TRBJ2-7, with D possibly being TRBD2 (5 bases). The CDR3 spells CASSSGVWYF. CDR3 DNA sequence: TGTGCCAGCAGTTCCGGGGTGTGGTACTTC.